This TCR beta chain was obtained from a study of T-cell reconstitution after alpha-beta-depleted transplantation in children. Overall study findings and caveats: Some patients showed high day-60 TCRbeta diversity, which derived from surviving recipient T cells and thymic progenitors. T-cell numbers and diversity, one year after transplant, stemmed largely from T cells that were newly produced. About two months after transplant, alpha-beta T cells reportedly came from several hundred expanded graft clones.

This clonotype was recorded many times. The antigen is unknown. A library of TCRbeta sequences, prepared with unique molecular identifiers, was generated. In TCRdb, the PCR reads were re-called with MiXCR into one record per CDR3 protein. The table includes around 180,000 distinct CDR3 sequences, more than 9.5% detected once. The CDR3 length is 14 residues. Trimming at V came to 6 bases and at J to 4 bases, leaving 4 bases not matched to a gene. The germline CDR1 and CDR2 sequences are MNHNS and SASEGT. Sequencing was performed on PBMCs, taken before TCRalphabeta/CD19-depleted stem cell transplant. The J gene is TRBJ1-1, the V gene TRBV6-1; 11 nucleotides match TRBD1. The receptor's source is a boy aged 2 to 10 with acute myeloid leukemia, due to receive a stem cell transplant. This chain's CDR3 is CASSRTGGGTEAFF. The CDR3 nucleotides are TGTGCCAGCAGCAGGACAGGGGGCGGCACTGAAGCTTTCTTT.